In this sample, the clone carrying this TCR beta chain turned up many times. Its antigen is unidentified. The T cells used for sorted libraries numbered roughly 1 million, either CD4+ or CD8+. The cDNA was generated through 5'RACE incorporating 10-nucleotide random UMIs. The output of every sequencing run exceeded 180 million TCR-beta sequences, derived from 15-18 subjects. TCRdb processed the 5' RACE reads anew with MiXCR; each CDR3 protein has one entry. The sample yields around 31,000 distinct CDR3 sequences, 4% seen once. The sample originates from a study of neurological immune-mediated disorders. Study-wide results and limits: The most TCR clonal expansion was seen in HTLV-1-associated myelopathy, and the least was seen in multiple sclerosis, which fell below healthy controls.

The CDR3 covers 14 residues. V was clipped by 0 bases and J by 0 bases, with 9 bases between them. Germline V gene data show CDR1 as DFQATT and CDR2 as SNEGSKA (reference sequence). The source is a woman between 35 and 50 years old in good health. The sample was CD4+ T cells from blood. The gene calls are TRBV20-1 and TRBJ2-7, with D possibly being TRBD1 (6 bases). In DNA form, the CDR3 reads TGCAGTGCTAGAGACCCCAGGGGCTCCTACGAGCAGTACTTC. Translation: CSARDPRGSYEQYF.